This paragraph covers one TCR beta chain sequence. The specificity of this receptor is unknown. There are no base qualities to consult, and no much larger clone falls within one base. The treatment or condition label, read with the paper, signifies: in vitro stimulation with specific CMV peptide epitopes to enrich CMV-specific T cells. This entry comes from a study of T cell repertoires in cytomegalovirus infection (dated by TCRdb to between 2017 and 2020). At the level of the whole study: Recently identified HLA-C-restricted CMV epitopes, whose presentation resists viral immunomodulation, were targeted by peptide stimulations together with well-studied HLA-B-restricted epitopes. Donor HLA type was relevant to the analysis, as public TCR beta signatures indicated carriage of CMV infection together with the matching HLA type.

The CDR1 and CDR2 encoded by the germline V gene (reference sequence) are MNHEY and SMNVEV. The V end loses 6 bases and the J end loses 1 base, and a stretch of 13 bases separates them. Measured from the cysteine to the phenylalanine, the CDR3 is 15 residues long. The kept DNA is CDR3 alone, 45 bases in frame from the first base. Study-level results and caveats: In the ex vivo response, HLA-C-restricted CMV-specific TCR beta clonotypes were dominant, and in two of eight donors the single most frequent clonotype came from this HLA-C-restricted group. In both this cohort and an independent roughly 330-donor cohort, the cumulative frequency of public TCR beta family members distinguished carriers of CMV infection plus the relevant HLA type.

The listed sequencing device is Illumina HiSeq 1500. The raw public data were reprocessed by TCRdb itself: fastp quality trimming at Q25, MiXCR clonotype calling, in-frame beta chains only. Every entry covers one CDR3 protein and lists the most common genes and DNA from its rows. The sample table holds about 920,000 distinct CDR3 sequences, of which around 31% were seen once. Of the sample, more than 12% is held by the ten largest clones. The receptor chain draws on TRBV27 and TRBJ2-1, with the identity of the D gene unclear. The TCR was taken from a human donor in good health (CMV status not recorded). Some clones in this sample may be carry-over from other donors' samples. Sequenced material: cultured CD8+ T cells from PBMCs, taken from culture after CMV antigen stimulation. The CDR3 is CASSRPNPSYNEQFF. The sequence in DNA is TGTGCCAGCAGCCGCCCCAACCCGTCCTACAATGAGCAGTTCTTC.